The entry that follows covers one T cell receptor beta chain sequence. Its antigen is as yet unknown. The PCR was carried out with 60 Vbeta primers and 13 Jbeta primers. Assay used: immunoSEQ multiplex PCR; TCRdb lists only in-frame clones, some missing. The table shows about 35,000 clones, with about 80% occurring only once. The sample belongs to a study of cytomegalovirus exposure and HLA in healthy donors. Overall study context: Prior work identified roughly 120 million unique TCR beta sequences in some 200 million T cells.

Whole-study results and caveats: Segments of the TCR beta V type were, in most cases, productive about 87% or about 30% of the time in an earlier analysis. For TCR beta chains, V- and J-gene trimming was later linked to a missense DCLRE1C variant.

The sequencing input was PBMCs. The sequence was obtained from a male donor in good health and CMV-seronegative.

The chain's CDR3 is CASSRSSGVGDTQYF. CDR3 sequence (DNA): TGTGCCAGCAGCAGATCTAGCGGGGTAGGAGATACGCAGTATTTT. V and J are TRBV5-6 and TRBJ2-3; 9 nucleotides align to TRBD2. In germline, CDR1 is SGHDT, CDR2 YYEEEE. The CDR3 is made up of 15 amino acids. The V and J ends lost 4 bases and 5 bases, in that order; junction bases with no gene match: 8.